The source of this T cell receptor (beta chain) is a study of vaccination effects on CD4 cells after COVID-19. About the study: ViraFEST used viral peptide pools to expand antigen-specific CD4+ T cells before sequencing.

Once cultured for approximately 10 days, the cells underwent separation to obtain CD4+ T cells. Vaccinated recipients, who were negative for nucleocapsid antibodies, had no history of SARS-CoV-2 infection. Half of the medium was exchanged for IL-2 medium on both days 3 and 7. This clone showed up just once. Its target is unknown. CDR1 is MNHEY and CDR2 is SVGAGI in the germline V gene. The length of the CDR3 is 13 residues. V lost 5 bases and J 7 bases, leaving 14 bases between the germline ends. Generated by immunoSEQ multiplex PCR, the TCRdb table keeps only in-frame clones and is missing some. In the table there are 65,000 to 80,000 clones, 60% to 80% of which are singletons. Overall study findings and caveats: Healthy vaccinees' vaccine-induced clones included only 1 of 255 cross-reacting with common cold coronaviruses.

This clonotype was obtained from a human donor who received a COVID-19 vaccine. The J gene is TRBJ1-2, the V gene TRBV6-5; D is undetermined. The specimen was CD4+ T cells from PBMCs cultured without peptide, collected before COVID-19 vaccination. CDR3 in DNA: TGTGCCAGCAGTATCTCCCAGCGGGTTGGCTACACCTTC. This codes for CASSISQRVGYTF.